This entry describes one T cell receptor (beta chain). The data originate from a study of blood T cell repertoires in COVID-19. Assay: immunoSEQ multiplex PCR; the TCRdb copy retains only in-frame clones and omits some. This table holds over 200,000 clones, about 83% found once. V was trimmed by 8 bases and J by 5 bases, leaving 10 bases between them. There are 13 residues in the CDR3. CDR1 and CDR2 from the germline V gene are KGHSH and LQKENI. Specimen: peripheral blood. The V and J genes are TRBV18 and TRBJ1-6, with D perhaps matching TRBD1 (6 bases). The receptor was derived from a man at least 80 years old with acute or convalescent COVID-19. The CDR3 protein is CASRDINNSPLHF. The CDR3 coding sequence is TGTGCCAGCCGGGACATAAATAATTCACCCCTCCACTTT.